The rows below give T cell receptor beta chains drawn from one sample of a study of cytomegalovirus exposure and HLA in healthy donors. The data were produced by immunoSEQ multiplex PCR, yet TCRdb's version contains in-frame clones alone and is incomplete. The sample records 150,000 to 200,000 clones, around 87% being singletons. The sample comprised PBMCs. Receptors originate from a boy aged 2 to 9 in good health and CMV-seronegative. Each CDR3 is given with its conserved first and last residue. D genes are given only for firm matches. Clone size appears in some rows only: once, few, many, or a class for an expanded clone.

size	D	V	J	CDR3	DNA
NA	NA	TRBV25-1	TRBJ2-3	CASSAYSGDTDTQYF	TGTGCCAGCAGTGCTTATTCCGGAGACACAGATACGCAGTATTTT
NA	TRBD1	TRBV28	TRBJ1-2	CASKGTGEVGYTF	TGTGCCAGCAAAGGGACAGGGGAGGTTGGCTACACCTTC
NA	NA	TRBV6-1	TRBJ2-1	CASSEVAGEQFF	TGTGCCAGCAGTGAAGTAGCTGGGGAGCAGTTCTTC
NA	TRBD2	TRBV5-6	TRBJ2-5	CASSWGLAGIKETQYF	TGTGCCAGCAGCTGGGGACTAGCGGGGATTAAAGAGACCCAGTACTTC
NA	NA	TRBV30	TRBJ2-7	CAWSVQSRTYEQYF	TGTGCCTGGAGTGTACAGTCCAGAACGTACGAGCAGTACTTC
NA	NA	TRBV5-1	TRBJ1-6	CASRFYKPVGGGNSPLHF	TGCGCCAGCAGATTCTATAAGCCTGTTGGGGGCGGGAATTCACCCCTCCACTTT
NA	NA	TRBV19	TRBJ1-2	CASSILGPDGYTF	TGTGCCAGTAGTATTTTGGGGCCGGATGGCTACACCTTC
NA	NA	TRBV6-5	TRBJ2-3	CASSYPGGGITDTQYF	TGTGCCAGCAGTTACCCCGGCGGAGGGATAACAGATACGCAGTATTTT
NA	TRBD1	TRBV5-6	TRBJ2-2	CASSAGTGRLGSGELFF	TGTGCCAGCAGCGCCGGGACAGGAAGGCTAGGGTCCGGGGAGCTGTTTTTT
NA	NA	TRBV28	TRBJ2-1	CASSLYGSVDNEQFF	TGTGCCAGCAGTTTATACGGGAGCGTCGACAATGAGCAGTTCTTC
NA	TRBD2	TRBV4-2	TRBJ2-1	CASSQDGLAEYNEQFF	TGTGCCAGCAGCCAAGATGGGCTAGCGGAATACAATGAGCAGTTCTTC
once	NA	TRBV18	TRBJ2-7	CASSSTDEQYF	TGTGCCAGCTCATCGACAGACGAGCAGTACTTC
NA	NA	TRBV7-9	TRBJ1-2	CASSPGTTSYGYTF	TGTGCCAGCAGCCCTGGGACAACTTCCTATGGCTACACCTTC
NA	NA	TRBV7-9	TRBJ1-2	CSSSLAQGDGYTF	TGTTCCAGCAGCCTAGCGCAAGGGGATGGCTACACCTTC
NA	TRBD2	TRBV28	TRBJ2-7	CASRSGGISYEQYF	TGTGCCAGCAGATCGGGAGGGATATCTTACGAGCAGTACTTC